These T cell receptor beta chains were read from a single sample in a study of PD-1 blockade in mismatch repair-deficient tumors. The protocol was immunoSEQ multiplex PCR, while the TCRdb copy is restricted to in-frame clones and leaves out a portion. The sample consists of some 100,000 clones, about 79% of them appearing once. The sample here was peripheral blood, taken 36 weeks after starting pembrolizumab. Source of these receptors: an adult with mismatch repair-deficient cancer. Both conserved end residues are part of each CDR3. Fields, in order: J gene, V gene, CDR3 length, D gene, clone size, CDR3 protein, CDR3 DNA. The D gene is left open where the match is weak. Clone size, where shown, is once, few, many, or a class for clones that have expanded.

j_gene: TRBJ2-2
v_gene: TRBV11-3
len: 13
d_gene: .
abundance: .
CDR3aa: CASSPVVVGELFF
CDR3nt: TGTGCCAGCAGTCCCGTGGTGGTCGGGGAGCTGTTTTTT

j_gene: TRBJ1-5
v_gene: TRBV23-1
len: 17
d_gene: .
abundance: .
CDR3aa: CASSQSMRQGYNQPQHF
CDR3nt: TGCGCCAGCAGTCAATCGATGAGGCAGGGATACAATCAGCCCCAGCATTTT

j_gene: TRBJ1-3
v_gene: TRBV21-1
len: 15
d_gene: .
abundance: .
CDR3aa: CASGRLRGSGNTIYF
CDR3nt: TGTGCCAGCGGGCGCCTGAGGGGCTCTGGAAACACCATATATTTT

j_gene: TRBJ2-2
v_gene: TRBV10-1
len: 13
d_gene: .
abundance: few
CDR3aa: CASYSPLSGELFF
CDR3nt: TGCGCCAGCTACTCTCCCCTTTCCGGGGAGCTGTTTTTT

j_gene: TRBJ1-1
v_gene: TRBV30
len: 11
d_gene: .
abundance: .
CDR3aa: CAWSSRTDTFF
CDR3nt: TGTGCCTGGAGTTCTAGAACAGATACTTTCTTT

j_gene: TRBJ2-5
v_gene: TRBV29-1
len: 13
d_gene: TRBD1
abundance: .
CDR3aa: CSARDRVSETQYF
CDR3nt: TGCAGCGCCCGGGACAGGGTATCAGAGACCCAGTACTTC

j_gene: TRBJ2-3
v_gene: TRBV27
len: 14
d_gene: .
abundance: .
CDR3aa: CASSSYRPTDTQYF
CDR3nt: TGTGCCAGCAGTTCTTACCGGCCCACAGATACGCAGTATTTT

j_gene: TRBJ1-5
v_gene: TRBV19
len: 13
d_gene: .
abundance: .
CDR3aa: CASSLRGNQPQHF
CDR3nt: TGTGCCAGTAGTCTTCGGGGGAATCAGCCCCAGCATTTT

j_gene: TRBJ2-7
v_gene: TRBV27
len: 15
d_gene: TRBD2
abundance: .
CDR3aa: CASSLERGTLYEQYF
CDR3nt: TGTGCCAGCAGTTTGGAGCGGGGGACCCTCTACGAGCAGTACTTC

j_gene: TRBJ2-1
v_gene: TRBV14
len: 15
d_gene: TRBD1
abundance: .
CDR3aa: CASSPRGTGGLEQFF
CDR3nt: TGTGCCAGCAGCCCCCGAGGGACAGGGGGCCTTGAGCAGTTCTTC

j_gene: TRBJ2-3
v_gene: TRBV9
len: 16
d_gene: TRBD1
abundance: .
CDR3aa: CASSVTGGPSTDTQYF
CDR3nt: TGTGCCAGCAGCGTTACAGGGGGCCCTAGCACAGATACGCAGTATTTT

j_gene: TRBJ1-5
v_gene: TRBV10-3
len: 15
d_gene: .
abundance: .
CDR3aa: CAISGGNMKSQPQHF
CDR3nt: TGTGCCATCAGTGGGGGCAATATGAAGAGTCAGCCCCAGCATTTT

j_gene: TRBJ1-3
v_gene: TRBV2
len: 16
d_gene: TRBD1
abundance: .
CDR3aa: CASSARTGLVGNTIYF
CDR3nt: TGTGCCAGCAGTGCGAGGACAGGTCTTGTTGGAAACACCATATATTTT

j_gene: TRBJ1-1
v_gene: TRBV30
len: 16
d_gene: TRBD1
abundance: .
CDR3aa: CAWSVLVRTGHTEAFF
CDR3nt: TGTGCCTGGAGTGTACTAGTAAGGACAGGGCACACTGAAGCTTTCTTT

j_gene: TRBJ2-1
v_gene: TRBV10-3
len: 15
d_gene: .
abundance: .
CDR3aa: CAISERESSYNEQFF
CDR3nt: TGTGCCATCAGTGAGCGGGAGAGCTCCTACAATGAGCAGTTCTTC

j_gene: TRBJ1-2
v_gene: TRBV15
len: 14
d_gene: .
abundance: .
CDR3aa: CATSRVMGLGGQVF
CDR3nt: TGTGCCACCAGCAGAGTTATGGGACTCGGGGGGCAAGTCTTC

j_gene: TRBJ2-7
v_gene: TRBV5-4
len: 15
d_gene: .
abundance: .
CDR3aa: CASSQDLGVRREQYF
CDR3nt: TGCGCCAGCAGCCAAGATCTAGGGGTTCGGCGAGAGCAGTACTTC

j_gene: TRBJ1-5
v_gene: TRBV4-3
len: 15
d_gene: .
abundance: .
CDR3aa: CASSQEWVGNQPQHF
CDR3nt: TGCGCCAGCAGCCAAGAATGGGTGGGGAACCAGCCCCAGCATTTT

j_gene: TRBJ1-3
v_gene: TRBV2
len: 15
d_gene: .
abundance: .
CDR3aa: CASSEALRFGNTIYF
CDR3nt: TGTGCCAGCAGTGAAGCGCTGAGGTTCGGAAACACCATATATTTT

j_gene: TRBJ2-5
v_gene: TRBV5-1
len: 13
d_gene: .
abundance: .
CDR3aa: CASSEVLEGEQYF
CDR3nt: TGCGCCAGCTCCGAGGTCCTAGAGGGAGAGCAGTACTTC

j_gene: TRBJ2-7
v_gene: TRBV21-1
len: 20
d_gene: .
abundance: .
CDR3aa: CASSKGTPGLAGPLWYEQYF
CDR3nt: TGTGCCAGCAGCAAAGGGACTCCGGGACTAGCGGGTCCCCTCTGGTACGAGCAGTACTTC

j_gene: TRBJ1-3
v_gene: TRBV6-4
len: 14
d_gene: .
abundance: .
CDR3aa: CATYRTDSGNTIYF
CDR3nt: TGTGCCACATACAGGACGGACTCTGGAAACACCATATATTTT

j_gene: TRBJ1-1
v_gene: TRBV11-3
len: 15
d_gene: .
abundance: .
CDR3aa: CASSSGGGPNTEAFF
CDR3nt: TGTGCCAGCAGCTCAGGAGGGGGACCGAACACTGAAGCTTTCTTT

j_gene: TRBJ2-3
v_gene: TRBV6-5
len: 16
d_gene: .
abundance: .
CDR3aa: CASSLKYVSSTDTQYF
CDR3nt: TGTGCCAGCAGTTTAAAATACGTGTCAAGCACAGATACGCAGTATTTT

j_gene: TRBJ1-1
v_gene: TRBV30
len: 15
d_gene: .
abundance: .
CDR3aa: CAWSWGLQENTEAFF
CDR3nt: TGTGCCTGGAGTTGGGGACTGCAAGAGAACACTGAAGCTTTCTTT

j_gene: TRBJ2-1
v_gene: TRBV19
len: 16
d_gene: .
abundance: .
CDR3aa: CASSIDSEGMLMKQFF
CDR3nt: TGTGCCAGTAGTATAGATTCAGAAGGGATGCTAATGAAGCAGTTCTTC

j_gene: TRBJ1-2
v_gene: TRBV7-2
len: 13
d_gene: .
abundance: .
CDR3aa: CASSPWAQRGYTF
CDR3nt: TGTGCCAGCAGCCCCTGGGCCCAGCGTGGCTACACCTTC

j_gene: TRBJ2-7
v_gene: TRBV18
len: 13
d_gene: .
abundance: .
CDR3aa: CASSPGSSYEQYF
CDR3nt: TGTGCCAGCTCACCGGGTAGCTCCTACGAGCAGTACTTC

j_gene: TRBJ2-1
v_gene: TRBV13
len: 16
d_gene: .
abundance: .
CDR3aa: CASLRLGSSSYNEQFF
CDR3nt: TGTGCCAGCTTGAGACTGGGCTCGAGCTCCTACAATGAGCAGTTCTTC

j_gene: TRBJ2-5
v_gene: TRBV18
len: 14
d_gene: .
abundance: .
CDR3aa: CASSPAAGQETQYF
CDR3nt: TGTGCCAGCTCACCTGCAGCGGGCCAGGAGACCCAGTACTTC